The 18 T cell receptor beta chains presented below share a single source sample, sequenced in a study of cytomegalovirus exposure and HLA in healthy donors. PCR employed 60 Vbeta and 13 Jbeta primers. Profiled with immunoSEQ multiplex PCR; TCRdb holds only in-frame clones, not every one. The profile shows fewer than 200,000 clones, around 78% of them singletons. The sample was PBMCs. These receptors were obtained from a female donor in good health and CMV-seronegative.

The genes are TRBV5-1 and TRBJ2-1, with a tentative D call TRBD2 (6 bases). Trimming took 7 bases from V and 4 from J, leaving 21 bases between them. The germline V gene encodes CDR1 SGHRS and CDR2 YFSETQ. The CDR3 is made up of 16 amino acids. In nucleotides, the CDR3 is TGCGCCAGCCGCTCGCGGGGAGGAGCAACTTACAATGAGCAGTTCTTC. Translated: CASRSRGGATYNEQFF. The entire variable domain, with the rest obtained from reference TRBV5-1 and TRBJ2-1, is as follows: KAGVTQTPRYLIKTRGQQVTLSCSPISGHRSVSWYQQTPGQGLQFLFEYFSETQRNKGNFPGRFSGRQFSNSRSEMNVSTLELGDSALYLCASRSRGGATYNEQFFGPGTRLTVL.

In the case of this clone: At one boundary the junction diverges from the germline segment, which might be a read error. The gene calls are TRBV9 and TRBJ2-6; 9 bases are a match to TRBD2. Germline V gives CDR1 SGDLS, CDR2 YYNGEE. The CDR3 is 14 amino acids. The CDR3 DNA reads as TGTGCCAGCAGCGTAGCTAGCGGGGCCAACGGCCTGACTTTC. Residues: CASSVASGANGLTF.

This clone appeared a few times. For the CDR3, the DNA is TGTGCCAGCAGCTTAGGGGACACGAGTAGCAATCAGCCCCAGCATTTT. This encodes CASSLGDTSSNQPQHF. V is TRBV7-9 and J is TRBJ1-5; perhaps TRBD1 as D (6 bases). Germline CDR1 is SEHNR and CDR2 is FQNEAQ (reference sequence). The CDR3 extends over 16 amino acids. With 1 base removed from V and 0 bases from J, the gap between germline ends came to 10 bases.

The chain couples TRBV5-1 to TRBJ2-3, with TRBD2 identical over 7 bases. CDR3 length: 15 amino acids. Unmatched junction bases numbered 6, after V lost 4 bases and J lost 1 base. The germline CDR1 and CDR2 sequences are SGHRS and YFSETQ. The CDR3 loop is CASSLGGEGTDTQYF. In nucleotides, the CDR3 is TGCGCCAGCAGCCTTGGGGGGGAGGGCACAGATACGCAGTATTTT. The full variable domain, its missing parts supplied by reference TRBV5-1 and TRBJ2-3, is KAGVTQTPRYLIKTRGQQVTLSCSPISGHRSVSWYQQTPGQGLQFLFEYFSETQRNKGNFPGRFSGRQFSNSRSEMNVSTLELGDSALYLCASSLGGEGTDTQYFGPGTRLTVL.

This chain uses TRBV7-3 with TRBJ2-5; TRBD1 agrees at 7 bases. This CDR3 is built from 15 residues. Germline lookup yields CDR1 SGHTA and CDR2 FQGTGA. V was pared by 5 bases and J by 2 bases, with 8 bases of the junction left unmatched. The CDR3 loop reads CASSISQTGQETQYF. In DNA, the CDR3 is TGTGCCAGCAGCATCAGCCAGACAGGGCAAGAGACCCAGTACTTC. Supplemented by reference TRBV7-3 and TRBJ2-5, the full variable domain reads GAGVSQTPSNKVTEKGKYVELRCDPISGHTALYWYRQSLGQGPEFLIYFQGTGAADDSGLPNDRFFAVRPEGSVSTLKIQRTERGDSAVYLCASSISQTGQETQYFGPGTRLLVL.

The count of this clone is one. J is TRBJ1-2 and V is TRBV29-1; possible D gene TRBD1, 5 bases. Germline values: CDR1 SQVTM, CDR2 ANQGSEA. Deletions cut 6 bases from V and 4 bases from J, with 15 bases between. This CDR3 has 13 amino acids. This CDR3 reads CSVRQGTLYGYTF. CDR3 nucleotide sequence: TGCAGCGTACGCCAGGGAACCCTCTATGGCTACACCTTC.

The chain recombines TRBV19 with TRBJ2-7; 9 bases align to TRBD2. After removal of 6 bases from V and 3 bases from J, the junction contained 9 bases not matched to a gene. CDR1 is LNHDA and CDR2 is SQIVND in the germline V gene (reference sequence). CDR3 length equals 15 residues. CDR3 residues: CASRYRGRGSYEQYF. The CDR3 DNA reads as TGTGCCAGTAGATATCGCGGGAGGGGGAGCTACGAGCAGTACTTC.

The gene calls are TRBV19 and TRBJ2-7, with 7 positions matching TRBD1. V trimming: 4 bases; J trimming: 5 bases; junction bases outside the gene matches: 17. This CDR3 has 17 residues. Germline assignment: CDR1 LNHDA and CDR2 SQIVND (reference sequence). CDR3 coding DNA: TGTGCCAGTAGTAACTACCCCCGACAGGGTTTATTCCACGAGCAGTACTTC. Translated: CASSNYPRQGLFHEQYF. The variable domain in full, with the rest retrieved from reference TRBV19 and TRBJ2-7, is DGGITQSPKYLFRKEGQNVTLSCEQNLNHDAMYWYRQDPGQGLRLIYYSQIVNDFQKGDIAEGYSVSREKKESFPLTVTSAQKNPTAFYLCASSNYPRQGLFHEQYFGPGTRLTVT.

The chain has TRBV30 and TRBJ2-7; 7 bases align to TRBD2. With 0 bases clipped from V and 6 bases from J, the junction kept 5 bases outside the gene matches. The CDR3 length is 13 residues. CDR1 is GTSNPN, CDR2 SVGIG, per germline (reference sequence). CDR3 nucleotides: TGTGCCTGGAGTGTATGGGAGGGGACCGAGCAGTACTTC. Its protein product is CAWSVWEGTEQYF.

The CDR3 DNA reads TGCGCCAGCAGCTTCCGGGACAGGGGTAATTCACCCCTCCACTTT. Protein: CASSFRDRGNSPLHF. The chain carries TRBV5-1 and TRBJ1-6, with TRBD1 matching 10 bases. This CDR3 has 15 amino acids. The germline V gene has CDR1 SGHRS and CDR2 YFSETQ. Losses at the gene ends were 2 bases for V and 6 bases for J; bases not matched to a gene: 2.

V usage is TRBV30 and J usage is TRBJ1-2; TRBD1 matches 8 bases. Trimming at V came to 2 bases and at J to 5 bases, leaving 7 bases not matched to a gene. The germline gives CDR1 GTSNPN, CDR2 SVGIG (reference sequence). The CDR3 is 14 residues long. CDR3 sequence reads: CAWSQGRTGYGYTF. The CDR3, as DNA: TGTGCCTGGAGTCAGGGGAGGACAGGGTATGGCTACACCTTC.

The chain carries TRBV5-1 and TRBJ2-3; D gene uncertain. V lost 4 bases and J lost 2, with 14 bases in between. CDR1 is SGHRS and CDR2 is YFSETQ in the germline V gene. This CDR3 region has 15 residues. The CDR3 is CASSQEPTVTDTQYF. The CDR3 nucleotides read TGCGCCAGCAGCCAAGAGCCGACTGTCACAGATACGCAGTATTTT.

The chain joins TRBV30 to TRBJ1-5, with unresolved D. V was pared by 2 bases and J by 3 bases, with 8 bases between. This CDR3 spans 13 amino acids. Per the germline V gene, CDR1 is GTSNPN and CDR2 is SVGIG (reference sequence). The CDR3 nucleotides are TGTGCCTGGAGTATGCGGCACAATCAGCCCCAGCATTTT. Its translation is CAWSMRHNQPQHF.

This clone appeared a few times. The chain links TRBV28 to TRBJ1-2; 9 nucleotides align to TRBD1. J gave up 7 bases and V 2 bases, and 11 bases lay outside the gene matches. CDR3 length: 16 amino acids. Germline CDR1 and CDR2: MDHEN and SYDVKM. The CDR3 DNA reads as TGTGCCAGCAGTTTACCTCCGGGACAGGGACAGGGTGGCTACACCTTC. It is translated as CASSLPPGQGQGGYTF.

As DNA, the CDR3 is TGTGCCAGCAGCTTAGTCCCCGGGACAGAGAACACTGAAGCTTTCTTT. This codes for CASSLVPGTENTEAFF. The chain uses TRBV7-9 and TRBJ1-1; 7 bases line up with TRBD1. V lost 1 base to trimming and J lost 1 base; unmatched junction nucleotides: 6. The CDR3 has 16 residues. Germline lookup yields CDR1 SEHNR and CDR2 FQNEAQ (reference sequence).

This chain uses TRBV6-5 with TRBJ1-4; possibly TRBD1 for D (5 bases). The V end was cut by 6 bases, the J end by 8 bases, with 19 bases between. Germline V gives CDR1 MNHEY, CDR2 SVGAGI. This CDR3 has 15 amino acids. This chain's CDR3 is CASSPVGEGGEKLFF. As DNA, the CDR3 is TGTGCCAGCAGCCCAGTGGGGGAGGGAGGCGAAAAACTGTTTTTT.

The gene calls are TRBV7-2 and TRBJ2-2; TRBD2 matches at 7 bases. The CDR3 is 15 residues long. V trimming: 1 base; J trimming: 6 bases; junction bases outside the gene matches: 5. Germline V gives CDR1 SGHTA, CDR2 FQGNSA. The CDR3 nucleotides are TGTGCCAGCAGCTTAGGAGGCCTAGCGGCCGGGGAGCTGTTTTTT. It yields the protein CASSLGGLAAGELFF.

V gene TRBV2 combines with J gene TRBJ1-5; possible D gene TRBD1, 6 bases. From germline, CDR1 is SNHLY and CDR2 FYNNEI. V shed 6 bases and J shed 0 bases, with 12 bases lying between them. The CDR3 sequence is 15 residues long. In DNA, the CDR3 is TGTGCCAGCAGATTAGGGGGGGTTAGCAATCAGCCCCAGCATTTT. Its translation: CASRLGGVSNQPQHF.